This TCR beta chain was obtained from a study of beta chain features in type 1 diabetes. Study at large: Healthy donors, compared against patients, showed similar age, gender and cell yields. All samples together contributed 95 million to 110 million sorted cells for examination.

The V gene's germline CDR1 is MGHDK and CDR2 SYGVNS. Trimming pared 2 bases from V and 2 bases from J, leaving 12 bases between. The CDR3 is 15 residues long. The sequenced template was cDNA made from the entire isolated RNA. For naive, central memory and regulatory T cell samples, reads averaged roughly 3.7 million. TCRdb's copy holds only in-frame clones and misses some; the assay was immunoSEQ multiplex PCR. The table has roughly 500,000 clones, 30% seen once. The sequenced sample consisted of naive CD4+ T cells from blood. This chain links TRBV25-1 with TRBJ2-5, with a possible D match to TRBD1 (6 bases). The TCR sequence derives from a young man in good health. The CDR3 sequence: CASSEKWGQQETQYF. The CDR3 nucleotides are TGTGCCAGCAGTGAAAAGTGGGGGCAACAAGAGACCCAGTACTTC.